The 29 T cell receptor beta chains presented below share a single source sample, sequenced in a study of early T cells in non-severe SARS-CoV-2 infection. TCRdb reprocessed the 5' RACE reads with MiXCR, giving one entry per CDR3 protein. The sample yields 90,000 to 120,000 distinct CDR3 sequences, 8.5% to 14% seen once. Sequencing input: whole blood. The receptors originated from an adult who was a healthcare worker with PCR-confirmed SARS-CoV-2 infection or an uninfected control (not recorded which).

The chain uses TRBV6-1 and TRBJ1-1; D gene unclear. CDR3 length: 11 amino acids. Germline CDR1 MNHNS, CDR2 SASEGT. V dropped 4 bases and J dropped 11 bases, with 11 bases sitting between them. CDR3 sequence: CASSAPSRAFF. The CDR3, as DNA: TGTGCCAGCAGTGCTCCCAGCCGGGCTTTCTTT.

The rearrangement joins TRBV28 to TRBJ2-7, with 11 bases fitting TRBD2. CDR3 length: 15 amino acids. V was clipped by 4 bases and J by 3 bases; unmatched bases: 5. In germline, CDR1 is MDHEN, CDR2 SYDVKM. This chain's CDR3 is CASSSPGTSGYEQYF. CDR3 in DNA: TGTGCCAGCAGTTCCCCCGGGACTAGCGGCTACGAGCAGTACTTC.

The chain employs TRBV27 and TRBJ1-1; D is uncertain. The CDR3 is made up of 13 amino acids. The V end lost 2 bases, the J end lost 7 bases, and 11 bases lay between the germline ends. Germline lookup yields CDR1 MNHEY and CDR2 SMNVEV (reference sequence). CDR3 protein: CASSLGPANEAFF. DNA of the CDR3: TGTGCCAGCAGTTTAGGCCCGGCGAATGAAGCTTTCTTT.

The chain is built from TRBV6-6 and TRBJ1-2; the D gene is possibly TRBD1 (5 bases). The germline V and J ends were trimmed by 2 bases and 4 bases, with 17 bases remaining between them. The CDR3 has 16 residues. Germline V gene data show CDR1 as MNHNY and CDR2 as SVGAGI (reference sequence). CDR3 region: CASSYTGGTPLYGYTF. DNA for the CDR3: TGTGCCAGCAGTTACACGGGGGGGACTCCGCTCTATGGCTACACCTTC.

This clonotype was seen ten or more times. The J gene is TRBJ2-5, the V gene TRBV23-1; possible D gene TRBD2, 5 bases. TRBV23-1 is marked as an open reading frame, function uncertain. This CDR3 comprises 15 residues. With 0 bases removed from V and 2 bases from J, the gap between germline ends came to 10 bases. CDR3 loop: CASSQSGVAQETQYF. The CDR3 nucleotides are TGCGCCAGCAGTCAATCCGGGGTTGCTCAAGAGACCCAGTACTTC.

This clonotype was observed at least ten times. The chain joins TRBV6-2 or TRBV6-3 to TRBJ2-7; D possibly corresponds to TRBD2 (5 bases). V dropped 5 bases and J dropped 2 bases, with 19 bases sitting between them. CDR1 is MNHEY and CDR2 is SVGEGT in the germline V gene. The CDR3 has 16 residues. CDR3 DNA sequence: TGTGCCAGCAGTCCACTCGGACGGGATCGGCCCTACGAGCAGTACTTC. The encoded protein is CASSPLGRDRPYEQYF.

Notes on this clonotype: At one of its ends the junction is not consistent with the germline gene, which may arise from a read error. The chain has TRBV12-3 or TRBV12-4 and TRBJ1-1; a possible D gene is TRBD1 (5 bases). The CDR3 runs to 12 residues. The CDR3 DNA is TGTGCCAGCAGTGGGGTAGGGGCGGAGAGGATCTTT. Residues: CASSGVGAERIF.

The genes are TRBV7-9 and TRBJ2-1; 11 nucleotides line up with TRBD2. V lost 5 bases, J lost 0 bases, and 18 bases stayed unmatched. The CDR3 has 21 residues. CDR1 and CDR2 from the germline V gene are SEHNR and FQNEAQ (reference sequence). The CDR3 spells CASSRHLGLAGGAHSYNEQFF. DNA for the CDR3: TGTGCCAGCAGCCGACATTTGGGGCTAGCGGGAGGAGCTCACTCCTACAATGAGCAGTTCTTC. The whole variable domain, filled in from reference TRBV7-9 and TRBJ2-1, reads DTGVSQNPRHKITKRGQNVTFRCDPISEHNRLYWYRQTLGQGPEFLTYFQNEAQLEKSRLLSDRFSAERPKGSFSTLEIQRTEQGDSAMYLCASSRHLGLAGGAHSYNEQFFGPGTRLTVL.

This clonotype has just a few counts. This chain connects TRBV7-9 to TRBJ2-2; 10 nucleotides agree with TRBD2. This CDR3 contains 17 residues. Germline V gene sequence: CDR1 SEHNR, CDR2 FQNEAQ (reference sequence). The J segment lost 4 bases and the V segment lost 5 bases, leaving 10 bases of the junction unmatched. For the CDR3, the DNA is TGTGCCAGCAGCAAAAGACTAGCGGGTAATGTCACCGGGGAGCTGTTTTTT. Translated: CASSKRLAGNVTGELFF.

This clonotype was seen a few times. V and J are TRBV6-5 and TRBJ2-1; D may be TRBD2 (5 bases). Trimming pared 0 bases from V and 5 bases from J, leaving 11 bases between. The CDR3 contains 15 residues. Germline-derived CDR1 and CDR2 are MNHEY and SVGAGI. CDR3 residues: CASSYSVRGNNEQFF. CDR3 DNA: TGTGCCAGCAGTTACTCTGTCAGAGGGAACAATGAGCAGTTCTTC.

This clonotype was found many times. V gene TRBV20-1 combines with J gene TRBJ1-4; the match to TRBD1 covers 10 bases. The CDR3 covers 16 residues. Germline assignment: CDR1 DFQATT and CDR2 SNEGSKA (reference sequence). The V and J ends lost 5 bases and 8 bases, in that order; junction bases with no gene match: 14. CDR3 residues: CSARPGTGARGEKLFF. The CDR3 DNA follows: TGCAGTGCTCGTCCCGGGACAGGGGCGCGGGGCGAAAAACTGTTTTTT.

This clonotype was seen more than once but under ten times. The genes are TRBV9 and TRBJ2-1; 11 nucleotides align to TRBD2. CDR1 is SGDLS and CDR2 is YYNGEE in the germline V gene. V shed 2 bases and J 5 bases; nucleotides not matched to a gene: 9. This CDR3 contains 17 residues. Here the CDR3 reads CASSVMLGLAEDNEQFF. In DNA form, the CDR3 reads TGTGCCAGCAGCGTTATGCTGGGACTAGCGGAAGACAATGAGCAGTTCTTC. Full variable domain (missing parts from reference TRBV9 and TRBJ2-1): DSGVTQTPKHLITATGQRVTLRCSPRSGDLSVYWYQQSLDQGLQFLIQYYNGEERAKGNILERFSAQQFPDLHSELNLSSLELGDSALYFCASSVMLGLAEDNEQFFGPGTRLTVL.

The chain combines TRBV12-3 or TRBV12-4 with TRBJ2-5; D ambiguous. Trimming shortened V by 7 bases and J by 4 bases, and 10 bases separated the two germline ends. The CDR3 length is 12 residues. Here the CDR3 reads CASTQQLETQYF. DNA of the CDR3: TGTGCCAGCACTCAACAGTTAGAGACCCAGTACTTC.

The chain links TRBV4-1 to TRBJ2-7; D is ambiguous. Germline assignment: CDR1 MGHRA and CDR2 YSYEKL. Trimming stripped 3 bases from V and 0 bases from J, with 6 bases between. The CDR3 contains 13 residues. The CDR3 protein is CASSQVISYEQYF. As DNA, the CDR3 is TGCGCCAGCAGCCAGGTAATCTCCTACGAGCAGTACTTC.

The rearrangement uses TRBV7-7 and TRBJ2-7; no clear D. The CDR3 has 13 residues. Trimming took 2 bases from V and 7 from J, leaving 12 bases between them. Germline assignment: CDR1 SSHAT and CDR2 FNYEAQ (reference sequence). CDR3 coding DNA: TGTGCCAGCAGCTTAACTCCTCTGGGTGAGCAGTACTTC. It translates to CASSLTPLGEQYF. The whole variable domain, filled in from reference TRBV7-7 and TRBJ2-7, reads GAGVSQSPRYKVTKRGQDVTLRCDPISSHATLYWYQQALGQGPEFLTYFNYEAQPDKSGLPSDRFSAERPEGSISTLTIQRTEQRDSAMYRCASSLTPLGEQYFGPGTRLTVT.

There are a few counts of this clonotype. The genes are TRBV7-8 and TRBJ2-1; unclear D gene. Trimming stripped 5 bases from V and 7 bases from J, with 9 bases between. Per germline, CDR1 SGHVS and CDR2 FQNEAQ. The CDR3 loop spans 12 amino acids. CDR3 amino acids: CASSPRLNEQFF. The CDR3 DNA reads TGTGCCAGCAGCCCTAGGTTGAATGAGCAGTTCTTC.

Ten or more counts support this clonotype. The rearrangement uses TRBV3-1 and TRBJ2-2; D not resolved. The CDR3 loop spans 14 amino acids. V was cut by 0 bases and J by 7 bases, with 9 bases left in between. CDR1 is LGHDT, CDR2 YNNKEL, per germline (reference sequence). The CDR3 sequence is CASSQDKTFGELFF. CDR3 coding DNA: TGTGCCAGCAGCCAAGATAAGACCTTCGGGGAGCTGTTTTTT. Full variable domain (remainder filled in from reference TRBV3-1 and TRBJ2-2): DTAVSQTPKYLVTQMGNDKSIKCEQNLGHDTMYWYKQDSKKFLKIMFSYNNKELIINETVPNRFSPKSPDKAHLNLHINSLELGDSAVYFCASSQDKTFGELFFGEGSRLTVL.

The gene calls are TRBV4-1 and TRBJ2-2, with D possibly called TRBD1 or TRBD2 (5 bases each). V lost 1 base to trimming and J lost 7 bases, with 16 bases between them. CDR3 length equals 16 residues. Looked up from germline, CDR1 is MGHRA and CDR2 is YSYEKL. In DNA, the CDR3 is TGCGCCAGCAGCCAAGTTTCCGGGGTGGGGGACGGGGAGCTGTTTTTT. Translating gives CASSQVSGVGDGELFF.

This chain joins TRBV12-3 or TRBV12-4 and TRBJ2-1, with TRBD1 matching 7 bases. V was pared by 7 bases and J by 0 bases, with 6 bases of the junction left unmatched. The length of the CDR3 is 15 residues. This chain's CDR3 is CASTRDSSSYNEQFF. The CDR3 DNA reads as TGTGCCAGCACCAGGGACAGTAGCTCCTACAATGAGCAGTTCTTC.

This clonotype was seen at least ten times. V and J are TRBV6-1 and TRBJ1-5; 7 nucleotides agree with TRBD1. Germline CDR1 and CDR2: MNHNS and SASEGT. This CDR3 has 14 amino acids. The V gene end was trimmed by 6 bases and the J gene end by 7 bases; junction bases not matched to a gene: 9. The CDR3 loop is CASSHYRGIQPQHF. CDR3 coding DNA: TGTGCCAGCAGCCATTACAGGGGAATACAGCCCCAGCATTTT.

This chain connects TRBV6-2 or TRBV6-3 to TRBJ1-5; D is undetermined. V lost 3 bases and J lost 2, with 11 bases in between. CDR3 length equals 15 residues. Germline CDR1 and CDR2: MNHEY and SVGEGT. The CDR3 loop reads CASSYWTPGNQPQHF. CDR3 bases: TGTGCCAGCAGTTATTGGACCCCCGGCAATCAGCCCCAGCATTTT.

The chain joins TRBV28 to TRBJ2-1; a possible D gene is TRBD1 (5 bases). Germline V gene data show CDR1 as MDHEN and CDR2 as SYDVKM. Trimming removed 6 bases at V and 6 bases at J, with 12 bases between. The CDR3 is 13 residues long. CDR3 nucleotides: TGTGCCAGCAGCAATACAGGAGCCAATGAGCAGTTCTTC. Protein product: CASSNTGANEQFF.

This clonotype showed up just a few times. V gene TRBV27 combines with J gene TRBJ2-7; 7 bases agree with TRBD1. V gave up 5 bases and J gave up 4 bases; unmatched junction bases: 11. The CDR3 is made up of 15 amino acids. CDR1 is MNHEY, CDR2 SMNVEV, per germline (reference sequence). Written as DNA, the CDR3 is TGTGCCAGCAGTATACCGGGACAGTCTTTTTACGAGCAGTACTTC. This codes for CASSIPGQSFYEQYF.

This clonotype was counted only a few times. This chain connects TRBV6-6 to TRBJ1-2, with 9 bases that match TRBD1. This CDR3 contains 14 residues. Germline CDR1 is MNHNY and CDR2 is SVGAGI (reference sequence). Germline trimming cut 2 bases from V and 8 bases from J; bases unmatched to any gene: 6. CDR3 sequence (DNA): TGTGCCAGCAGTTACCGACAGGGGGAGGGAGGCTACACCTTC. It specifies CASSYRQGEGGYTF.

V is TRBV5-5 and J is TRBJ2-5; D remains ambiguous. Germline CDR1 and CDR2: SGHKS and YYEKEE (reference sequence). V gave up 0 bases and J gave up 4 bases, with 10 bases separating them. The CDR3 totals 14 residues. DNA for the CDR3: TGTGCCAGCAGCTTGGTGTCTAGTCGAGAGACCCAGTACTTC. Encoded protein: CASSLVSSRETQYF. Based on the CDR3 plus reference TRBV5-5 and TRBJ2-5, the full variable domain is DAGVTQSPTHLIKTRGQQVTLRCSPISGHKSVSWYQQVLGQGPQFIFQYYEKEERGRGNFPDRFSARQFPNYSSELNVNALLLGDSALYLCASSLVSSRETQYFGPGTRLLVL.

V usage is TRBV5-1 and J usage is TRBJ2-7, with D hard to call. The CDR3 consists of 14 residues. Germline loops: CDR1 SGHRS, CDR2 YFSETQ. Between the trimmed V and J ends, which lost 0 bases and 3 bases, there was a span of 10 bases. This chain's CDR3 is CASSLAGTNYEQYF. CDR3 coding DNA: TGCGCCAGCAGCTTGGCGGGTACGAACTACGAGCAGTACTTC.

There are a few counts of this clonotype. The chain uses TRBV12-3 or TRBV12-4 and TRBJ2-1; 12 nucleotides align to TRBD2. V trimming: 5 bases; J trimming: 5 bases; junction bases outside the gene matches: 4. This CDR3 is built from 15 residues. DNA for the CDR3: TGTGCCAGCAGTCGGACTAGCGGGGCAGACAATGAGCAGTTCTTC. Its protein is CASSRTSGADNEQFF.

The genes are TRBV7-8 and TRBJ1-1; maybe TRBD1 (6 bases). The CDR3 runs to 15 residues. With 5 bases removed from V and 1 base from J, the gap between germline ends came to 14 bases. CDR1 is SGHVS and CDR2 is FQNEAQ in the germline V gene. The CDR3 protein is CASSPFRGRNTEAFF. The DNA of the CDR3 is TGTGCCAGCAGCCCATTCAGGGGCCGGAACACTGAAGCTTTCTTT.

This clonotype was seen many times. The chain joins TRBV12-3 or TRBV12-4 to TRBJ2-3; D remains unclear. The V gene lost 6 bases and the J gene lost 0 bases, with 7 bases spanning the gap. CDR3 length equals 13 residues. The CDR3 is CASRPDSTDTQYF. In nucleotides, the CDR3 is TGTGCCAGCAGACCCGACAGCACAGATACGCAGTATTTT.